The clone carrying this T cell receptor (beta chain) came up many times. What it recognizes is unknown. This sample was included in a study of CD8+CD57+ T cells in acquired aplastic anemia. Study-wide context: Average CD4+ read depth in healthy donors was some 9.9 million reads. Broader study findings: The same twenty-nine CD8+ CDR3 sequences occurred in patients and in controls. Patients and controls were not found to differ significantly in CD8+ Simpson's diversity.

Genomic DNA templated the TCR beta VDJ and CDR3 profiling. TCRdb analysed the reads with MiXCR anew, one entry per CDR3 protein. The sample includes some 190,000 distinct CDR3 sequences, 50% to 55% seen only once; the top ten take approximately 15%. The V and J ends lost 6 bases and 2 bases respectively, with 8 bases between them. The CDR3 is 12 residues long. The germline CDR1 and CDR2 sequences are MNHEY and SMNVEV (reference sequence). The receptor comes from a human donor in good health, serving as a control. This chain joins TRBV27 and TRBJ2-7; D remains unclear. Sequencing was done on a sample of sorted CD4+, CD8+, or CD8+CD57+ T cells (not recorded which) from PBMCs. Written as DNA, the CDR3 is TGTGCCAGCAGGGGAAGCACCTACGAGCAGTACTTC. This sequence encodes CASRGSTYEQYF.